The 10 T cell receptor beta chains below all came from one sample that was sequenced in a study of early T cells in non-severe SARS-CoV-2 infection. TCRdb re-analysed the 5' RACE reads in MiXCR, keeping a single row per CDR3 protein. The top ten clones hold under 9% of a sample with 100,000 to 140,000 distinct CDR3 sequences, around 10% of them seen once. The source material was whole blood. The receptors shown here come from an adult who was a healthcare worker with PCR-confirmed SARS-CoV-2 infection or an uninfected control (not recorded which).

This clonotype was seen repeatedly, ten times or more. The genes are TRBV6-5 and TRBJ1-6, with a possible D match to TRBD1 (5 bases). V gave up 5 bases and J gave up 6 bases, with 14 bases separating them. This CDR3 contains 15 residues. Germline CDR1 reads MNHEY; CDR2 reads SVGAGI. CDR3 nucleotides: TGTGCCAGCAGTCAGGGCGGCGCCGGTAATTCACCCCTCCACTTT. This translates into CASSQGGAGNSPLHF.

The chain uses TRBV7-9 and TRBJ1-4, with 8 bases aligning to TRBD1. This CDR3 comprises 15 residues. V shed 5 bases and J 8 bases; nucleotides not matched to a gene: 10. CDR1 and CDR2 from the germline V gene are SEHNR and FQNEAQ (reference sequence). CDR3 amino acids: CASSPPRTGHEKLFF. The CDR3 DNA is TGTGCCAGCAGCCCGCCGAGGACAGGGCACGAAAAACTGTTTTTT. Looking up the rest from reference TRBV7-9 and TRBJ1-4 gives the full variable domain: DTGVSQNPRHKITKRGQNVTFRCDPISEHNRLYWYRQTLGQGPEFLTYFQNEAQLEKSRLLSDRFSAERPKGSFSTLEIQRTEQGDSAMYLCASSPPRTGHEKLFFGSGTQLSVL.

This chain's CDR3 is CASSKRGSGLYNEQFF. DNA for the CDR3: TGCGCCAGCAGCAAAAGAGGTAGCGGGCTCTACAATGAGCAGTTCTTC. V gene TRBV5-1 combines with J gene TRBJ2-1; 7 nucleotides match TRBD2. The CDR3 has 16 amino acids. CDR1 and CDR2 from the germline V gene are SGHRS and YFSETQ. Trimming took 4 bases from V and 3 from J; bases not matched to a gene: 10.

This clonotype was seen ten or more times. This chain uses TRBV7-2 with TRBJ2-5; D is undetermined. The CDR3 runs 11 residues. V was pared by 5 bases and J by 5 bases, with 6 bases between. CDR1 and CDR2 from the germline V gene are SGHTA and FQGNSA. The CDR3 sequence is CASSAWETQYF. In DNA, the CDR3 is TGTGCCAGCAGCGCCTGGGAGACCCAGTACTTC.

Ten or more counts support this clonotype. This chain joins TRBV2 and TRBJ2-7, with no clear D. Per germline, CDR1 SNHLY and CDR2 FYNNEI. Trimming pared 3 bases from V and 9 bases from J, leaving 9 bases between. This CDR3 has 11 amino acids. The CDR3 region is CASSDSVAQYF. The CDR3 coding sequence is TGTGCCAGCAGTGACTCGGTGGCGCAGTACTTC.

This sequence joins TRBV20-1 and TRBJ2-3; 12 bases are a match to TRBD2. CDR3 length equals 13 residues. CDR1 is DFQATT and CDR2 is SNEGSKA in the germline V gene (reference sequence). The DNA of the CDR3 is TGCAGCGGACTAGCGGGAACCACAGATACGCAGTATTTT. It codes for CSGLAGTTDTQYF.

This clonotype has a count of ten or more. The chain couples TRBV4-3 to TRBJ2-3; TRBD2 agrees at 9 bases. The CDR3 has 16 residues. The V and J ends lost 1 base and 3 bases, in that order; junction bases with no gene match: 5. Germline CDR1 is LGHNA and CDR2 is YSLEER. CDR3 nucleotides: TGCGCCAGCAGCCAAGTAGCGGGAGAGAAGACAGATACGCAGTATTTT. Its translation is CASSQVAGEKTDTQYF.

This clonotype was seen repeatedly, ten times or more. V usage is TRBV6-5 and J usage is TRBJ2-1; unclear D gene. Germline assignment: CDR1 MNHEY and CDR2 SVGAGI. V lost 3 bases and J lost 2, with 8 bases in between. The CDR3 consists of 14 residues. In DNA form, the CDR3 reads TGTGCCAGCAGTTATAATGACCCCTACAATGAGCAGTTCTTC. Translated: CASSYNDPYNEQFF.

In its sample, this clonotype was seen many times. The DNA is left out, because the CDR3 cannot be placed on it with certainty; the CDR3 is given as TCRdb lists it. This chain connects TRBV7-5 to TRBJ2-7. TRBV7-5 is flagged as a pseudogene. The CDR3 numbers 15 amino acids, ends counted. The CDR3 protein is CISVPEALESYEQYF.

The CDR3 DNA follows: TGTGCCAGCAGTACAGGGTCGGGCCACGAGCAGTACTTC. It codes for CASSTGSGHEQYF. The chain carries TRBV12-3 or TRBV12-4 and TRBJ2-7; tentatively, D is TRBD1 (6 bases). The CDR3 loop spans 13 amino acids. The germline V and J ends were trimmed by 5 bases and 5 bases, with 13 bases remaining between them.